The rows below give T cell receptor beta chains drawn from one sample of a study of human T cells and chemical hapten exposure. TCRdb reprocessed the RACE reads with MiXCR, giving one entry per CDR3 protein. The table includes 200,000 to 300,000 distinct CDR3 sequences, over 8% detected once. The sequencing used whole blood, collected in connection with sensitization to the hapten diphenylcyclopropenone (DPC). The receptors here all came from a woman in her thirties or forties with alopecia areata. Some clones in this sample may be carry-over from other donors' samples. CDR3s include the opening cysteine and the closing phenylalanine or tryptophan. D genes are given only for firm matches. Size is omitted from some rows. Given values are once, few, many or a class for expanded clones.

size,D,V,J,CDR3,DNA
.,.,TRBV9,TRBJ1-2,CASSEGVNGYTF,TGTGCCAGCAGCGAAGGAGTAAACGGCTACACCTTC
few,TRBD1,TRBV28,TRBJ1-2,CASSSTGQGVRGYTF,TGTGCCAGCAGCTCCACCGGACAGGGGGTGCGTGGCTACACCTTC
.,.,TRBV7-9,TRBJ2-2,CASSPLGSGELFF,TGTGCCAGCAGCCCACTAGGGTCCGGGGAGCTGTTTTTT
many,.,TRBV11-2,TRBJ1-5,CASSFGTNQPQHF,TGTGCCAGCAGCTTTGGGACGAATCAGCCCCAGCATTTT
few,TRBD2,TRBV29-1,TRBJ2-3,CSVMRLAGRRDTQYF,TGCAGCGTGATGAGACTAGCGGGCCGTCGGGATACGCAGTATTTT
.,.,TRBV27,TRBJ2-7,CAGSLSSTLPIYEQYF,TGTGCCGGCAGTTTATCCTCTACCCTTCCCATCTACGAGCAGTACTTC
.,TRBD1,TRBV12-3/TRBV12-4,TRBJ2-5,CASSRLTGVETQYF,TGTGCCAGCAGTCGGCTCACAGGGGTGGAGACCCAGTACTTC
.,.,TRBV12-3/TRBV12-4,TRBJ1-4,CASSPGPTNEKLFF,TGTGCCAGCAGTCCGGGACCAACTAATGAAAAACTGTTTTTT
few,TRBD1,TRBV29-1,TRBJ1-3,CSVQQGPGNTIYF,TGCAGCGTTCAACAGGGGCCTGGAAACACCATATATTTT
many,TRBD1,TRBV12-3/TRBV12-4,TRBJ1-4,CASRTGGGEKLFF,TGTGCCAGCAGGACAGGGGGTGGTGAAAAACTGTTTTTT
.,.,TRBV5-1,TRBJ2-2,CASSAGTSTGELFF,TGCGCCAGCAGCGCCGGGACCTCCACCGGGGAGCTGTTTTTT
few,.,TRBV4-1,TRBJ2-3,CASSQDLTVSTDTQYF,TGCGCCAGCAGCCAAGATCTTACAGTCAGCACAGATACGCAGTATTTT
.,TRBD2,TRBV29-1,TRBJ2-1,CSVVLAGDEQFF,TGCAGCGTTGTACTAGCGGGAGATGAGCAGTTCTTC
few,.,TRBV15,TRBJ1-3,CATSRDPAGAGNTIYF,TGTGCCACCAGCAGAGATCCAGCGGGGGCTGGAAACACCATATATTTT
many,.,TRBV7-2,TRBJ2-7,CASSPSASYEQYF,TGTGCCAGCAGCCCGTCGGCGTCCTACGAGCAGTACTTC
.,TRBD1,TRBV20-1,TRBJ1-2,CSARSAQGVGYTF,TGCAGTGCTAGGTCCGCCCAGGGGGTTGGCTACACCTTC